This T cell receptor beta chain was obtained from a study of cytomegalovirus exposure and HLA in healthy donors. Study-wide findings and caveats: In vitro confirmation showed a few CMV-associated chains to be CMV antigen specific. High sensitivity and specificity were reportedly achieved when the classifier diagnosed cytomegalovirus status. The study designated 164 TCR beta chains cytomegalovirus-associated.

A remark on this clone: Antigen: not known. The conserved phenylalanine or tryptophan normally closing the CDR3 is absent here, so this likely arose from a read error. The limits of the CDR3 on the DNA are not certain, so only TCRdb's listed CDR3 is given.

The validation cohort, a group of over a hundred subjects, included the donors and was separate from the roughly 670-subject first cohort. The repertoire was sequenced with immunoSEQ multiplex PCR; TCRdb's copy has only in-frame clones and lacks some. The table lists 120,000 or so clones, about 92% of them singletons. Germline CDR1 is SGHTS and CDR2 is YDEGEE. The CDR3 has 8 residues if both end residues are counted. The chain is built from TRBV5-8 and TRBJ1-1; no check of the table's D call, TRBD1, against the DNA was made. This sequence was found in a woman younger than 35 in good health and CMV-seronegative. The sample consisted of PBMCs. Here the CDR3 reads CASRSGQV.